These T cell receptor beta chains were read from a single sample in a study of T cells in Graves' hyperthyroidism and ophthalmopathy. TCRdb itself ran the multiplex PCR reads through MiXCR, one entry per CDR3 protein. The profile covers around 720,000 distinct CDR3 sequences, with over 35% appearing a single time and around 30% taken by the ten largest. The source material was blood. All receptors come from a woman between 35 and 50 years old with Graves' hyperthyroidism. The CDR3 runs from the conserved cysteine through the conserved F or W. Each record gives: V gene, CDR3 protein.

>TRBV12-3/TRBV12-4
CASSLWTGYTYGYTF
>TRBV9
CASSVVGGGSYNEQFF
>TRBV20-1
CSARLGVLTDTQYF
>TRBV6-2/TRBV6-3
CASSPHQTERNTEAFF
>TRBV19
CASSMGTLGSNQPQHF
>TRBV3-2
CASSRNRDFSYEQYF
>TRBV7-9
CASSLPTGRGEKLFF
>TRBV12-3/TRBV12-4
CASSVAENTEAFF
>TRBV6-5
CASSYGQSTEAFF
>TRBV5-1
CASSLGQGMTQYF
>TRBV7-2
CASSLGPTGTSGQPQHF
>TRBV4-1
CASSQDLFKQYF
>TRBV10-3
CAISEMGVSSYEQYF
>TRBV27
CASSREGQSYEQYF
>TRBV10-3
CAISQGELAQPQHF
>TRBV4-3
CASSQEAQGSGIQETQYF
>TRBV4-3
CASSQEQATSSGANVLTF
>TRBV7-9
CASSLSAVTGELFF
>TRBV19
CASSSGLQPQHF
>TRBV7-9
CASSLRAGVYYEQYF
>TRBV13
CASSPQTGTSTEAFF
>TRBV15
CATSTGSRGRSETQYF
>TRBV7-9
CASSPSSTSPSTDTQYF
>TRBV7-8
CASSFDVRKSEQYF
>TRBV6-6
CAISHSGTVVRPLHF
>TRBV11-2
CASSDRTGAYEQYF
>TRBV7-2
CAGSELAVGYEQYF
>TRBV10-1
CASSESRETQYF